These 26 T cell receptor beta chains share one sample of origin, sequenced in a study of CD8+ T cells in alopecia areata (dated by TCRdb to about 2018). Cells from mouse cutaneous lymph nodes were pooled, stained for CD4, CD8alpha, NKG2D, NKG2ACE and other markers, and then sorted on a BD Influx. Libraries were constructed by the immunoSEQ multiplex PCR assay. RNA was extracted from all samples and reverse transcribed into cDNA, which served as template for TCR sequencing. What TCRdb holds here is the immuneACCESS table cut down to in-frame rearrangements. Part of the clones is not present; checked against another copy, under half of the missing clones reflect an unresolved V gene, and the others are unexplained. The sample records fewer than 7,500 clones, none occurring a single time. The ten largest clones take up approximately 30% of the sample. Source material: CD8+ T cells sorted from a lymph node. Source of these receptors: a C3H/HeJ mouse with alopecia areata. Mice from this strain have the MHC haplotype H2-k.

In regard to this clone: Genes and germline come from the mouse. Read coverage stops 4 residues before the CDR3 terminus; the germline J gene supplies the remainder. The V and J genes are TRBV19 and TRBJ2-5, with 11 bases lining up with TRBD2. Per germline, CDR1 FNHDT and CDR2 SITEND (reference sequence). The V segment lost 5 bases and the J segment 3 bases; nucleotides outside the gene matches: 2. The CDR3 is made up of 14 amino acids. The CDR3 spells CASSDWGGQDTQYF. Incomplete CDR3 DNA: TGTGCCAGCAGCGACTGGGGGGGACAAGAC.

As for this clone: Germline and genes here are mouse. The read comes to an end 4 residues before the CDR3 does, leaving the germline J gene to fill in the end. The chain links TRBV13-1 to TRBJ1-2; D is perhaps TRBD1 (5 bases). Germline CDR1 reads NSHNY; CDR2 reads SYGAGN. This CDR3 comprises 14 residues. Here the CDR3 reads CASSDADWGGDYTF. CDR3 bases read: TGTGCCAGCAGTGATGCGGACTGGGGGGGC.

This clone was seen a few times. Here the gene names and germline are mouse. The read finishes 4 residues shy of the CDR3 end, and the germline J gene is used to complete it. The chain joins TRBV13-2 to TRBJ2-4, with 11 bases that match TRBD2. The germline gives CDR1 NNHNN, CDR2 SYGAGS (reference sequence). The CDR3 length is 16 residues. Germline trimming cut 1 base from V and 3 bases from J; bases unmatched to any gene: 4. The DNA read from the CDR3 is TGTGCCAGCGGTGATAACTGGGGGGGCCGGCAAAAC. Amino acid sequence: CASGDNWGGRQN. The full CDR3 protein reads CASGDNWGGRQNTLYF.

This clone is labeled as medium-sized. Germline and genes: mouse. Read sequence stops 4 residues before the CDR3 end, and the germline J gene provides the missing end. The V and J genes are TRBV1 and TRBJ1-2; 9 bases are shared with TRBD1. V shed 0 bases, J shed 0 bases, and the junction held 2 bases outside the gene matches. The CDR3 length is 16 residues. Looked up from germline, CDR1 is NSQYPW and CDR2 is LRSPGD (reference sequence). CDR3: CTCSADRDRANSDYTF. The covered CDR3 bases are TGCACCTGCAGTGCAGATCGGGACAGGGCAAACTCC.

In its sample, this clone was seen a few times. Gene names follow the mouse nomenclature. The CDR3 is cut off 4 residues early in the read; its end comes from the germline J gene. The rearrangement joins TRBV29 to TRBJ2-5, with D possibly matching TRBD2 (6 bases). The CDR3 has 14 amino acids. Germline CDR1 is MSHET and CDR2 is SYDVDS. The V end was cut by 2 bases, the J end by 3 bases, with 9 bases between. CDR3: CASSLIGGQDTQYF. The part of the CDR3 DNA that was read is TGTGCTAGCAGTTTAATTGGGGGTCAAGAC.

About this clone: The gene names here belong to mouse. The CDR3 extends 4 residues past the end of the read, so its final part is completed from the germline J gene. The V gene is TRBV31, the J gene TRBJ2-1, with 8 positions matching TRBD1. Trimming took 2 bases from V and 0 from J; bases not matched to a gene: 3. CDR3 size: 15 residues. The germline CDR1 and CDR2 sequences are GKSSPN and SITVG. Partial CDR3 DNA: TGTGCCTGGAGTATCAGGGGGCCTAACTATGCT. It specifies CAWSIRGPNYA. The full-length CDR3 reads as CAWSIRGPNYAEQFF.

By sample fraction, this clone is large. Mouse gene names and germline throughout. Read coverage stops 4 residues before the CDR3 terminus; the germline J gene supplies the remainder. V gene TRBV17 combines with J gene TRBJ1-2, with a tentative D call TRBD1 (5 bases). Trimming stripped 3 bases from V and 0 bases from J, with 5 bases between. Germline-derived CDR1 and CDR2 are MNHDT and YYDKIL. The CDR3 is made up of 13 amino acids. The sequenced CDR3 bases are TGTGCTAGCAGTAGGGACACAAACTCC. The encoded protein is CASSRDTNS. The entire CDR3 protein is CASSRDTNSDYTF.

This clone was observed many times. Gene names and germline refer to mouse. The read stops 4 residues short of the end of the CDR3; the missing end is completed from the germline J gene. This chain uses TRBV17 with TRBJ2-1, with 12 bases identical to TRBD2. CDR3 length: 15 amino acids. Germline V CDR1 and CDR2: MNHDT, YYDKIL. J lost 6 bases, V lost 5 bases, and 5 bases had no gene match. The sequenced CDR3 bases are TGTGCTAGCAGTCCCCGACTGGGGGGGCTTGCT. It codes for CASSPRLGGLA. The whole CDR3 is CASSPRLGGLAEQFF.

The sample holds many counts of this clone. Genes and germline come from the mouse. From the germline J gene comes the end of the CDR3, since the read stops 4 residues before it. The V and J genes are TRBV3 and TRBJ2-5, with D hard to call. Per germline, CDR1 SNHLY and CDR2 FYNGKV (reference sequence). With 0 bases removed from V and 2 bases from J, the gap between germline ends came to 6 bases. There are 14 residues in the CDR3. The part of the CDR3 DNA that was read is TGTGCCAGCAGCTTAGCTGGGATCCAAGAC. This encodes CASSLAGIQD. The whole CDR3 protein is CASSLAGIQDTQYF.

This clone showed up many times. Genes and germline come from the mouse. The CDR3 bases that were read are TGCACCTGCAGTGCAGGGGGCTAT. Translating gives CTCSAGGY. The full CDR3 reads CTCSAGGYEQYF. The chain recombines TRBV1 with TRBJ2-7; D uncertain. The CDR3 is cut off 4 residues early in the read; its end comes from the germline J gene. The CDR3 length is 12 residues. CDR1 and CDR2 from the germline V gene are NSQYPW and LRSPGD (reference sequence). V lost 1 base and J 3 bases, leaving 4 bases between the germline ends.

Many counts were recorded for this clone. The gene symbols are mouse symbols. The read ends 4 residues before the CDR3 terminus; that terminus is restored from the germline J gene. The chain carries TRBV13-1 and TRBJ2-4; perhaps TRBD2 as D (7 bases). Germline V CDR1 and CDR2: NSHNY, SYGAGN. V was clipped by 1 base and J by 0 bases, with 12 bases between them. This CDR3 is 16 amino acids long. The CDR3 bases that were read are TGTGCCAGCAGTGATCTCTGGGGGCCTAGTCAAAAC. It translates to CASSDLWGPSQN. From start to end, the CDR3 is CASSDLWGPSQNTLYF.

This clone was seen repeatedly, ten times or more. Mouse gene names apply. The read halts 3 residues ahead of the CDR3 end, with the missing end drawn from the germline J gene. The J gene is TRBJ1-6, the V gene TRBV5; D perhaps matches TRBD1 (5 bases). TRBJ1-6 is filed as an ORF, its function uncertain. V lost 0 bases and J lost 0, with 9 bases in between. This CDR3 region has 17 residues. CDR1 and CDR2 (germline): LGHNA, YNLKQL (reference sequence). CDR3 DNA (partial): TGTGCCAGCAGCCAAGATGTGGACAATTCCTATAATTCGCCC. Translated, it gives CASSQDVDNSYNSP. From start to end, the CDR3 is CASSQDVDNSYNSPLYF.

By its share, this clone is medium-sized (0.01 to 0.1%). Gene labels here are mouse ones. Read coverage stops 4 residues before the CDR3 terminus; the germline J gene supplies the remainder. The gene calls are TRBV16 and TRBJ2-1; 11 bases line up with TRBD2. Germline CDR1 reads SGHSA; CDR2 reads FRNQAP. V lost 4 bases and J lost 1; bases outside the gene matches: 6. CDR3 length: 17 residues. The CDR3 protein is CASSSPDWGGNYAEQFF. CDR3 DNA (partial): TGTGCAAGCAGCTCCCCCGACTGGGGGGGGAACTATGCT.

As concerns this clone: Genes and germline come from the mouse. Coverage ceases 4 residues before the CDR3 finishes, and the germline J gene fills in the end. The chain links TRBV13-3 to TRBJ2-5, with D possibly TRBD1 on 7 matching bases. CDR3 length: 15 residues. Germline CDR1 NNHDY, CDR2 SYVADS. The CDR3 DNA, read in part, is TGTGCCAGCAGTGATGCAGAGGGGGCGCGGGAC. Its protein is CASSDAEGARD. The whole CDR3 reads CASSDAEGARDTQYF. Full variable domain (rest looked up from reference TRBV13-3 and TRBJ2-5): EAAVTQSPRSKVAVTGGKVTLSCHQTNNHDYMYWYRQDTGHGLRLIHYSYVADSTEKGDIPDGYKASRPSQENFSLILELASLSQTAVYFCASSDAEGARDTQYFGPGTRLLVL.

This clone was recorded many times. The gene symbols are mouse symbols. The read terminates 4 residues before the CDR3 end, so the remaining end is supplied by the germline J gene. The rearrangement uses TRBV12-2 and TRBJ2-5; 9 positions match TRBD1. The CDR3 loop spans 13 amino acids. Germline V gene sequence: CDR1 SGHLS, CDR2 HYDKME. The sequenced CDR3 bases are TGTGCCAGCTCTCTCGGGACAGGGGAC. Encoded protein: CASSLGTGD. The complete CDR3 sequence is CASSLGTGDTQYF.

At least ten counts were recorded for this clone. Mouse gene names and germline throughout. The CDR3 loop reads CTCSAPGQTYEQYF. CDR3 bases read: TGCACCTGCAGTGCACCGGGACAGACCTAT. The chain has TRBV1 and TRBJ2-7; 7 bases map to TRBD1. The sequenced fragment ends 4 residues before the CDR3 boundary, so the rest is inferred from the germline J gene. The CDR3 spans 14 residues. In germline, CDR1 is NSQYPW, CDR2 LRSPGD (reference sequence). The junction had 3 bases not matched to a gene; V was cut back by 2 bases and J by 2 bases.

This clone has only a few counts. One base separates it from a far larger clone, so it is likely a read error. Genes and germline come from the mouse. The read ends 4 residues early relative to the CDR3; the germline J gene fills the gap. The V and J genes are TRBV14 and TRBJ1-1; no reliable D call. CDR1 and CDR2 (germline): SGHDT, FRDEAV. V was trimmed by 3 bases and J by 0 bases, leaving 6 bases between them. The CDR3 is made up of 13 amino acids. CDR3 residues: CASSSQANTEVFF. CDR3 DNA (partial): TGTGCCAGCAGTTCACAAGCAAACACA.

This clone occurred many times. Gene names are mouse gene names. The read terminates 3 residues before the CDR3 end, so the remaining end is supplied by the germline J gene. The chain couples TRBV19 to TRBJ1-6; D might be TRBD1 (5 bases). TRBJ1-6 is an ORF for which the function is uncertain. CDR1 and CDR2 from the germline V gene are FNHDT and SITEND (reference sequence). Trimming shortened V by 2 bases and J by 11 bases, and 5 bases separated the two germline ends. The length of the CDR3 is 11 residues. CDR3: CASSMGAPLYF. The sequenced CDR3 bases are TGTGCCAGCAGTATGGGGGCGCCC.

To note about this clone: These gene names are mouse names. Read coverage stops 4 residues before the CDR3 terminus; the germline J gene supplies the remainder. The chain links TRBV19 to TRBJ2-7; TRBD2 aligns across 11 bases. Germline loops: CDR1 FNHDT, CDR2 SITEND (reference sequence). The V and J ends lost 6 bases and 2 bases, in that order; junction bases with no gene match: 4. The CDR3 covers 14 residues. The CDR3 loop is CASTPTGGAYEQYF. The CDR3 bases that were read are TGTGCCAGCACCCCGACTGGGGGGGCCTAT.

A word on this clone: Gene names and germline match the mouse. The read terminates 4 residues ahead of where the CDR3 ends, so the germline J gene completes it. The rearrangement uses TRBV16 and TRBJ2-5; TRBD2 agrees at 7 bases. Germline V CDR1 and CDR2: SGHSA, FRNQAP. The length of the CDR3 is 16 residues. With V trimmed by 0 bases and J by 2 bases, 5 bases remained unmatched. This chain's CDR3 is CASSLDWGVGQDTQYF. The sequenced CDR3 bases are TGTGCAAGCAGCTTAGATTGGGGGGTTGGCCAAGAC.

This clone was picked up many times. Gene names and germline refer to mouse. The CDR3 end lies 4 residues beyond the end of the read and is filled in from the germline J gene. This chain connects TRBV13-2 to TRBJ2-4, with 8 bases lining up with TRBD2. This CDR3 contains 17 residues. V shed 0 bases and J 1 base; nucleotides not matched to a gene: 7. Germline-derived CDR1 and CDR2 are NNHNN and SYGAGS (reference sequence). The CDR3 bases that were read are TGTGCCAGCGGTGATGCTAGGGGGGGCGCCGGTCAAAAC. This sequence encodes CASGDARGGAGQN. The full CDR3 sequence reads CASGDARGGAGQNTLYF.

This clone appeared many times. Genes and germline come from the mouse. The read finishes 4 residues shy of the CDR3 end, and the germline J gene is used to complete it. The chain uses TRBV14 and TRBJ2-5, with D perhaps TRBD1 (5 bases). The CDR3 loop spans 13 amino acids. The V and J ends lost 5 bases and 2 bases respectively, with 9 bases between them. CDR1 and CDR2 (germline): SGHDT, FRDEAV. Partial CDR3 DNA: TGTGCCAGCAGCCGACAGTTCCAAGAC. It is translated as CASSRQFQD. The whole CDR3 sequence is CASSRQFQDTQYF.

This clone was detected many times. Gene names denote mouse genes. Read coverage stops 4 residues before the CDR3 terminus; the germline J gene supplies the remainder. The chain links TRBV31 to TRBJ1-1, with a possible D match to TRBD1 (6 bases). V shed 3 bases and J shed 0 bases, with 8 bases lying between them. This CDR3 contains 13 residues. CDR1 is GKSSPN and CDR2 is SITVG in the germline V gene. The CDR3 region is CAWSRDTNTEVFF. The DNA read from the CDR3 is TGTGCCTGGAGCCGGGACACAAACACA.

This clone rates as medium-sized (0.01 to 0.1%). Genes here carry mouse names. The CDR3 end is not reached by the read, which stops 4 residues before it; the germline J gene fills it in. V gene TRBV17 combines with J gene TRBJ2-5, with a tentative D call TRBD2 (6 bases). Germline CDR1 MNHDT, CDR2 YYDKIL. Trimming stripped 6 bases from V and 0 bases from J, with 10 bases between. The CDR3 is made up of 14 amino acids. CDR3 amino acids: CASRRLANQDTQYF. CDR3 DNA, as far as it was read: TGTGCTAGCAGAAGACTGGCTAACCAAGAC. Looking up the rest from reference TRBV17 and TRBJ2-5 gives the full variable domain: DTTVKQNPRYKLARVGKPVNLICSQTMNHDTMYWYQKKPNQAPKLLLFYYDKILNREADTFEKFQSSRPNNSFCSLYIGSAGLEYSAMYLCASRRLANQDTQYFGPGTRLLVL.

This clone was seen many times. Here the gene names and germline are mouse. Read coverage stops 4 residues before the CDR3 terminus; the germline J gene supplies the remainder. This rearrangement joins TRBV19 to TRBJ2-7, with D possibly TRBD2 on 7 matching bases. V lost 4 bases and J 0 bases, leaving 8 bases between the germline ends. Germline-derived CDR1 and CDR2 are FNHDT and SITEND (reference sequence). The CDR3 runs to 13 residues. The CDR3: CASSGGRSYEQYF. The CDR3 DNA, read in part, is TGTGCCAGCAGTGGGGGGCGCTCCTAT. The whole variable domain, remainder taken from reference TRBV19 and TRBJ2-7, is GGIITQTPKFLIGQEGQKLTLKCQQNFNHDTMYWYRQDSGKGLRLIYYSITENDLQKGDLSEGYDASREKKSSFSLTVTSAQKNEMAVFLCASSGGRSYEQYFGPGTRLTVL.

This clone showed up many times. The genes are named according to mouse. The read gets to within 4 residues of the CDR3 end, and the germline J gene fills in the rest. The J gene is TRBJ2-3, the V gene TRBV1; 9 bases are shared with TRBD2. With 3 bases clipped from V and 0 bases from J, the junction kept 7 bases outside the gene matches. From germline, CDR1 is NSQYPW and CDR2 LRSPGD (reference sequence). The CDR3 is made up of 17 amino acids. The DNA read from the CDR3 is TGCACCTGCAGTGCCGCACTGGGGGGCGCTAGTGCAGAA. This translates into CTCSAALGGASAE. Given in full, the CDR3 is CTCSAALGGASAETLYF.